This TCR beta chain comes out of a study of T cells in Graves' hyperthyroidism and ophthalmopathy. Findings and limits, study-wide: Clonotypes that were expanded in thyroid above 0.001 mostly appeared in blood too. By a 13 V-J model, ophthalmopathy was set apart from stable hyperthyroidism.

The hyperthyroidism was newly diagnosed and had lasted under 2 months; the patients were aged 18 to 65. The blood sample predates any ophthalmopathy symptoms, coming from first hyperthyroidism diagnosis. About this clonotype itself: The antigen remains undetermined.

TCR beta CDR3 regions were amplified from RNA. The study used the HTBI primer set for a first-round RT-PCR of the TCR CDR3. TCRdb itself ran the multiplex PCR reads through MiXCR, one entry per CDR3 protein. Here the sample spans nearly 600,000 distinct CDR3 sequences, approximately 14% being singletons. This receptor was obtained from a young woman with Graves' hyperthyroidism that later progressed to Graves' ophthalmopathy. Specimen: blood.

CDR3 residues: CSAPLRDRGEEQYF. CDR3 DNA: TGCAGTGCTCCCCTCCGGGACAGGGGTGAGGAGCAGTACTTC. The chain employs TRBV20-1 and TRBJ2-7; 10 bases are shared with TRBD1. CDR3 size: 14 residues. V gave up 5 bases and J gave up 7 bases; unmatched junction bases: 11. Per the germline V gene, CDR1 is DFQATT and CDR2 is SNEGSKA (reference sequence).